Following are 4 T cell receptor beta chains from one sample sequenced in a study of OX40 agonist ivuxolimab in advanced cancers. TCRdb's copy holds only in-frame clones and misses some; the assay was immunoSEQ multiplex PCR. The profile shows roughly 100,000 clones, approximately 83% of them singletons. The sample here was CD4+ or CD8+ T cells sorted from blood, taken in a trial of the OX40 agonist ivuxolimab. The receptors derive from an adult with an advanced solid tumor such as melanoma, head and neck, liver or kidney cancer.

This rearrangement joins TRBV27 to TRBJ1-4; D is uncertain. The CDR3 length is 15 residues. Trimming stripped 2 bases from V and 1 base from J, with 8 bases between. Germline V gives CDR1 MNHEY, CDR2 SMNVEV (reference sequence). The CDR3 spells CASSLRRQTNEKLFF. CDR3 in DNA: TGTGCCAGCAGTTTACGGCGGCAAACTAATGAAAAACTGTTTTTT.

The gene calls are TRBV28 and TRBJ1-4, with D uncertain. The CDR3 runs to 12 residues. Deletions cut 8 bases from V and 8 bases from J, with 12 bases between. The germline CDR1 and CDR2 sequences are MDHEN and SYDVKM. This CDR3 is CASFNPGEKLFF. CDR3 bases: TGTGCCAGCTTTAATCCCGGGGAAAAACTGTTTTTT.

The rearrangement uses TRBV4-3 and TRBJ2-4; the match to TRBD1 covers 10 bases. Unmatched junction bases numbered 5, after V lost 0 bases and J lost 6 bases. The CDR3 sequence is 16 residues long. CDR1 and CDR2 from the germline V gene are LGHNA and YSLEER. CDR3 in DNA: TGCGCCAGCAGCCAAGATCAGGGACAGGGGTTAAACATTCAGTACTTC. It yields the protein CASSQDQGQGLNIQYF.

CDR3 residues: CASRGGPNEKLFF. The CDR3 DNA follows: TGTGCCAGCAGGGGGGGGCCTAATGAAAAACTGTTTTTT. The V call is TRBV6-5, the J call TRBJ1-4; D is possibly TRBD1 (6 bases). Per the germline V gene, CDR1 is MNHEY and CDR2 is SVGAGI. V was pared by 6 bases and J by 3 bases, with 8 bases between. The CDR3 covers 13 residues.